This T cell receptor (beta chain) stems from a study of shared clonotypes between healthy human individuals. Whole-study findings and limits: In several donors, approximately 5% of naive CD4 clonotypes appeared in common. Sampling used blood alone; tissue repertoires probably differ.

This CDR3 has 18 amino acids. Trimming removed 2 bases from V and 7 bases from J; junction bases left unmatched: 11. The germline V gene encodes CDR1 LNHDA and CDR2 SQIVND (reference sequence). Per the authors' pipeline: ImmunoSEQ yielded junction-only sequences lacking quality scores, so filtering differed. Sequencing used immunoSEQ multiplex PCR; TCRdb keeps in-frame clones, though not all of them. D and trimming come from the DNA, and the V and J calls and clone size come from that table. The sample has 2,100,000 or so clones; 95% are singletons. This clone was seen once. Its target is not known. Sequencing used naive CD4+ T cells sorted from blood. Subset indicated: CD45RA+ positively selected. The sequence was collected from a man aged 18 to 30 in good health. The chain couples TRBV19 to TRBJ2-2; TRBD1 matches 12 bases. The CDR3 DNA is TGTGCCAGTAGTATAAGAAACCCGGGACAGGGGGCAGGCGGGGAGCTGTTTTTT. As protein: CASSIRNPGQGAGGELFF.